This TCR beta chain was recovered during a study of tumor-infiltrating lymphocytes in primary liver carcinoma. Reverse transcription of roughly 0.45 ug total RNA with a constant-region primer produced TCR beta cDNA. Libraries for TCR beta were built through three nested multiplex PCR rounds, which together made up a slightly modified ARM-PCR procedure. TRBV1-TRBV30 forward primers paired with a C-beta reverse primer drove the first two PCR rounds, about 9 cycles each. A single record per CDR3 protein comes from TCRdb applying MiXCR to the multiplex PCR reads. Of more than 150,000 distinct CDR3 sequences in the sample, approximately 60% were seen once. RNA isolated from unsorted whole blood supplied the blood RNA, with germline DNA also extracted. CDR3 length: 20 residues. Germline V gene sequence: CDR1 MNHEY, CDR2 SVGEGT. Notes on this clonotype: At one end the junction does not follow the germline gene, possibly because of a read error.

The chain has TRBV6-2 or TRBV6-3 and TRBJ2-2; TRBD2 matches at 14 bases. The clonotype originates from a man aged 35 to 55 with primary liver carcinoma and hepatitis B virus infection. The specimen was peripheral blood. CDR3 sequence reads: CASGYPGGLAGAPNTGELFF. The CDR3 bases are TGTGCCAGCGGTTACCCAGGGGGACTAGCGGGAGCCCCGAACACCGGGGAGCTGTTTTTT.